The 31 T cell receptor beta chains presented below share a single source sample, sequenced in a study of blood T cells in healthy people across ages. The second PCR ran about 6 to 11 cycles with a sample-barcoded 5' primer and J-beta primers. One entry per CDR3 protein, called by TCRdb with MiXCR from the 5' RACE reads. The repertoire holds 800,000 to 1,300,000 distinct CDR3 sequences, with under 30% as singletons. This same sample was also part of a study on T cells of mothers and their children.

The sequenced sample was blood. Source of these receptors: a girl aged 2 to 9 in good health.

This clonotype was seen ten or more times. This chain joins TRBV20-1 and TRBJ2-7, with D unclear. The CDR3 contains 13 residues. Between the trimmed V and J ends, which lost 2 bases and 0 bases, there was a span of 8 bases. Germline CDR1 is DFQATT and CDR2 is SNEGSKA (reference sequence). This CDR3 reads CSARIRASYEQYF. DNA for the CDR3: TGCAGTGCTAGAATTCGGGCCTCCTACGAGCAGTACTTC.

This clonotype was recorded a few times. The chain recombines TRBV21-1 with TRBJ2-1. TRBV21-1 is assigned pseudogene status. The CDR3 totals 16 residues. For the CDR3, the DNA is TGTGCCAGCAGCAAATGTTCCTGGGGTTTGTACAATGAGCAGTTCTTC. Its translation is CASSKCSWGLYNEQFF.

This clonotype was seen just once. This chain uses TRBV20-1 with TRBJ1-1; D ambiguous. This CDR3 spans 13 amino acids. V lost 7 bases, J lost 10 bases, and 22 bases lay in between. Germline CDR1 and CDR2: DFQATT and SNEGSKA (reference sequence). The CDR3 DNA reads as TGCAGTGTCCCGGGTGATGACAAATTGAGAGCTTTCTTT. Its protein product is CSVPGDDKLRAFF.

This clonotype was picked up a small number of times. V gene TRBV4-3 combines with J gene TRBJ1-4, with TRBD1 matching over 8 bases. In germline, CDR1 is LGHNA, CDR2 YSLEER. The trim removed 6 bases at V and 1 base at J, leaving 4 bases unmatched. The CDR3 is 15 amino acids. The CDR3: CASSPGQGTNEKLFF. The CDR3 bases are TGCGCCAGCAGTCCAGGACAGGGAACTAATGAAAAACTGTTTTTT.

The rearrangement uses TRBV7-9 and TRBJ2-7, with D perhaps given as TRBD1 or TRBD2 (5 bases each). Germline V CDR1 and CDR2: SEHNR, FQNEAQ (reference sequence). Trimming removed 1 base from V and 10 bases from J, with 11 bases in between. The CDR3 is 12 residues long. The CDR3 loop reads CASSLDWDAQYF. For the CDR3, the DNA is TGTGCCAGCAGCTTAGATTGGGACGCTCAGTACTTC.

The chain employs TRBV12-3 or TRBV12-4 and TRBJ2-7; 12 bases map to TRBD2. The J call may be incorrect, as the DNA end agrees better with TRBJ2-1. The CDR3 spans 16 residues. This CDR3 is CASRPPLAGGAHEQFF. The CDR3 DNA sequence: TGTGCCAGCAGGCCACCACTAGCGGGAGGTGCCCATGAGCAGTTCTTC.

This clonotype was seen more than once but under ten times. V usage is TRBV29-1 and J usage is TRBJ1-4; 7 bases are shared with TRBD1. CDR1 SQVTM and CDR2 ANQGSEA come from the germline V gene. With V trimmed by 7 bases and J by 4 bases, 6 bases remained unmatched. CDR3 length: 13 amino acids. The CDR3 DNA reads as TGCAGCGGACGGACAGGAGATAATGAAAAACTGTTTTTT. Amino acid sequence: CSGRTGDNEKLFF.

The rearrangement links TRBV7-8 to TRBJ2-1, with 8 bases matching TRBD2. The junction had 14 bases not matched to a gene; V was cut back by 5 bases and J by 5 bases. CDR1 is SGHVS and CDR2 is FQNEAQ in the germline V gene. The CDR3 covers 17 residues. CDR3 amino acids: CASSLYGLAGMNNEQFF. The CDR3, as DNA: TGTGCCAGCAGCCTATATGGTTTAGCGGGGATGAACAATGAGCAGTTCTTC.

This chain joins TRBV5-5 and TRBJ1-4; 9 positions agree with TRBD1. Germline CDR1 is SGHKS and CDR2 is YYEKEE (reference sequence). The CDR3 loop spans 16 amino acids. The V and J ends lost 4 bases and 8 bases, in that order; junction bases with no gene match: 12. The CDR3 bases are TGTGCCAGCAGCCCTCTGATGGGACAGGGAAGGGAAAAACTGTTTTTT. It translates to CASSPLMGQGREKLFF.

This clonotype was recorded at least ten times. The chain has TRBV12-3 or TRBV12-4 and TRBJ2-7; a possible D gene is TRBD2 (5 bases). This CDR3 region has 12 residues. Trimming took 6 bases from V and 2 from J, leaving 8 bases between them. Here the CDR3 DNA reads TGTGCCAGCAGCCCCGGGGCCTACGAGCAGTACTTC. This sequence encodes CASSPGAYEQYF.

This clonotype has only a few counts. The genes are TRBV13 and TRBJ2-2; D not certain. V was shortened by 6 bases and J by 6 bases, with 11 bases between the two germline ends. This CDR3 has 13 residues. Germline lookup yields CDR1 PRHDT and CDR2 FYEKMQ (reference sequence). CDR3 nucleotide sequence: TGTGCCAGCAGATTTGGAAATTCCGGGGAGCTGTTTTTT. It is translated as CASRFGNSGELFF.

This chain joins TRBV29-1 and TRBJ2-7; the match to TRBD2 covers 14 bases. The V segment lost 8 bases and the J segment 5 bases; nucleotides outside the gene matches: 8. Germline assignment: CDR1 SQVTM and CDR2 ANQGSEA. The CDR3 totals 14 residues. The CDR3 DNA reads TGCAGCCCGAGGACTAGCGGGAGGACTCACGAGCAGTACTTC. It is translated as CSPRTSGRTHEQYF.

The rearrangement joins TRBV7-2 to TRBJ2-7, with D hard to call. The V and J ends lost 7 bases and 1 base respectively, with 11 bases between them. Germline values: CDR1 SGHTA, CDR2 FQGNSA. CDR3 size: 13 residues. CDR3 DNA sequence: TGTGCCAGCACCCCCTACCCATCCTACGAGCAGTACTTC. Its translation is CASTPYPSYEQYF.

The gene calls are TRBV7-2 and TRBJ1-4; 10 bases map to TRBD1. The germline CDR1 and CDR2 sequences are SGHTA and FQGNSA. The junction had 3 bases not matched to a gene; V was cut back by 5 bases and J by 3 bases. The CDR3 consists of 15 residues. The CDR3: CASSQGQGANEKLFF. The CDR3 DNA is TGTGCCAGCAGCCAAGGACAGGGGGCTAATGAAAAACTGTTTTTT.

This clonotype appeared a few times. The CDR3 DNA follows: TGCAGTGCTAGAGAAGCGGGGACAAGGACCCAGTACTTC. This codes for CSAREAGTRTQYF. J is TRBJ2-5 and V is TRBV20-1; D may be TRBD2 (7 bases). The CDR3 runs 13 residues. V lost 0 bases and J 7 bases, leaving 12 bases between the germline ends. Germline V gene data show CDR1 as DFQATT and CDR2 as SNEGSKA (reference sequence).

The chain links TRBV29-1 to TRBJ2-2; D not resolved. This CDR3 has 12 amino acids. The germline V gene encodes CDR1 SQVTM and CDR2 ANQGSEA. Between the trimmed V and J ends, which lost 7 bases and 3 bases, there was a span of 9 bases. Here the CDR3 reads CSAYKHTGELFF. The CDR3 region has the DNA TGCAGCGCCTATAAGCACACCGGGGAGCTGTTTTTT.

This clonotype has just a few counts. V gene TRBV24-1 combines with J gene TRBJ2-1; no reliable D call. Looked up from germline, CDR1 is KGHDR and CDR2 is SFDVKD. The CDR3 has 13 residues. V was shortened by 1 base and J by 5 bases, with 5 bases between the two germline ends. Here the CDR3 reads CATSDFPDNEQFF. DNA of the CDR3: TGTGCCACCAGTGATTTTCCCGACAATGAGCAGTTCTTC.

This clonotype was detected a few times. The chain carries TRBV2 and TRBJ2-1; D is uncertain. Germline V gene lookup returns CDR1 SNHLY and CDR2 FYNNEI. The CDR3 contains 16 residues. V lost 0 bases to trimming and J lost 12 bases, with 21 bases between them. The CDR3 sequence: CASSEARTQIAGGQFF. The CDR3 bases are TGTGCCAGCAGTGAAGCGCGGACCCAAATCGCCGGCGGGCAGTTCTTC. Looking up the rest from reference TRBV2 and TRBJ2-1 gives the full variable domain: EPEVTQTPSHQVTQMGQEVILRCVPISNHLYFYWYRQILGQKVEFLVSFYNNEISEKSEIFDDQFSVERPDGSNFTLKIRSTKLEDSAMYFCASSEARTQIAGGQFFGPGTRLTVL.

This sequence joins TRBV4-1 and TRBJ1-3; TRBD1 matches 7 bases. Germline V lookup: CDR1 MGHRA, CDR2 YSYEKL. CDR3 length equals 16 residues. V lost 0 bases, J lost 7 bases, and 9 bases stayed unmatched. DNA of the CDR3: TGCGCCAGCAGCCAAGATCGGTCTTTCAGGGGGAACACCATATATTTT. Encoded protein: CASSQDRSFRGNTIYF.

This rearrangement joins TRBV6-5 to TRBJ2-2; D is unresolved. V was shortened by 6 bases and J by 2 bases, with 7 bases between the two germline ends. The CDR3 extends over 13 amino acids. The germline gives CDR1 MNHEY, CDR2 SVGAGI. The CDR3 here is CASRPYNTGELFF. The DNA of the CDR3 is TGTGCCAGCAGGCCCTATAACACCGGGGAGCTGTTTTTT.

The gene calls are TRBV20-1 and TRBJ2-3, with D maybe TRBD2 (6 bases). The CDR3 has 13 residues. Trimming took 5 bases from V and 6 from J, leaving 15 bases between them. Looked up from germline, CDR1 is DFQATT and CDR2 is SNEGSKA (reference sequence). The DNA of the CDR3 is TGCAGTGCTGTCCGGCGGGATTATGATACGCAGTATTTT. It yields the protein CSAVRRDYDTQYF.

The chain is built from TRBV10-3 and TRBJ1-2; no reliable D call. V was clipped by 0 bases and J by 6 bases, with 5 bases between them. The CDR3 loop spans 12 amino acids. Germline values: CDR1 ENHRY, CDR2 SYGVKD. The CDR3 sequence is CAISESFDGYTF. CDR3 DNA: TGTGCCATCAGTGAGTCTTTCGATGGCTACACCTTC.

J is TRBJ1-1 and V is TRBV29-1, with D uncertain. Trimming took 7 bases from V and 8 from J, leaving 14 bases between them. Germline values: CDR1 SQVTM, CDR2 ANQGSEA. This CDR3 contains 11 residues. CDR3 in amino acids: CSAEELGEAFF. The DNA of the CDR3 is TGCAGCGCAGAGGAACTGGGGGAAGCTTTCTTT. Drawing the rest from reference TRBV29-1 and TRBJ1-1, the complete variable domain is SAVISQKPSRDICQRGTSLTIQCQVDSQVTMMFWYRQQPGQSLTLIATANQGSEATYESGFVIDKFPISRPNLTFSTLTVSNMSPEDSSIYLCSAEELGEAFFGQGTRLTVV.

This clonotype was counted between two and nine times. This chain links TRBV7-9 with TRBJ2-1, with 9 bases identical to TRBD2. Per germline, CDR1 SEHNR and CDR2 FQNEAQ (reference sequence). This CDR3 is built from 17 residues. V was pared by 5 bases and J by 5 bases, with 13 bases of the junction left unmatched. The chain's CDR3 is CASSLQEGLAKHNEQFF. The CDR3 coding sequence is TGTGCCAGCAGCCTCCAAGAAGGACTAGCGAAGCACAATGAGCAGTTCTTC.

The chain combines TRBV12-3 or TRBV12-4 with TRBJ2-7; 7 positions match TRBD1. V lost 6 bases, J lost 4 bases, and 6 bases stayed unmatched. The length of the CDR3 is 13 residues. The CDR3 coding sequence is TGTGCCAGCAGGGGGACAGAGAAGTACGAGCAGTACTTC. Translating gives CASRGTEKYEQYF.

The chain links TRBV4-2 to TRBJ2-1; the match to TRBD1 covers 8 bases. This CDR3 is 15 amino acids long. V lost 1 base, J lost 4 bases, and 3 bases stayed unmatched. Germline V gene data show CDR1 as LGHNA and CDR2 as YNFKEQ. DNA of the CDR3: TGTGCCAGCAGCCAAGGGACAGGGAAGTACAATGAGCAGTTCTTC. Encoded protein: CASSQGTGKYNEQFF.

This clonotype has just a few counts. This rearrangement joins TRBV9 to TRBJ1-2; D is uncertain. Germline V CDR1 and CDR2: SGDLS, YYNGEE. The CDR3 contains 16 residues. Trimming stripped 0 bases from V and 8 bases from J, with 20 bases between. CDR3: CASSVESDMSREGYTF. CDR3 nucleotide sequence: TGTGCCAGCAGCGTAGAATCAGACATGTCCCGGGAAGGCTACACCTTC.

V gene TRBV7-9 combines with J gene TRBJ1-1; D gene ambiguous. V lost 2 bases and J lost 5, with 12 bases in between. This CDR3 is 14 amino acids long. Germline CDR1 SEHNR, CDR2 FQNEAQ (reference sequence). CDR3 nucleotide sequence: TGTGCCAGCAGCTTATATCTCGAAATTACTGAAGCTTTCTTT. It specifies CASSLYLEITEAFF. The full variable domain, rest sourced from reference TRBV7-9 and TRBJ1-1, is DTGVSQNPRHKITKRGQNVTFRCDPISEHNRLYWYRQTLGQGPEFLTYFQNEAQLEKSRLLSDRFSAERPKGSFSTLEIQRTEQGDSAMYLCASSLYLEITEAFFGQGTRLTVV.

This clonotype was picked up a small number of times. The rearrangement uses TRBV7-9 and TRBJ1-2, with D possibly TRBD1 on 5 matching bases. CDR1 SEHNR and CDR2 FQNEAQ come from the germline V gene (reference sequence). This CDR3 comprises 17 residues. V dropped 4 bases and J dropped 5 bases, with 23 bases sitting between them. The CDR3 region is CASSSRLDSVAQYGYTF. The CDR3 DNA reads TGTGCCAGCAGCTCTCGCCTAGACAGTGTCGCTCAATATGGCTACACCTTC.

The rearrangement uses TRBV10-3 and TRBJ2-1, with D possibly TRBD2 on 6 matching bases. From germline, CDR1 is ENHRY and CDR2 SYGVKD. This CDR3 is built from 16 residues. Trimming pared 2 bases from V and 5 bases from J, leaving 16 bases between. The CDR3 protein is CAISEPHRLVNNEQFF. DNA for the CDR3: TGTGCCATCAGTGAGCCCCACCGACTAGTTAACAATGAGCAGTTCTTC.

DNA of the CDR3: TGCGCCAGCAGCCAAGATCCCCTGGGGGGGGGAACTAGAGAGACCCAGTACTTC. Its protein is CASSQDPLGGGTRETQYF. The chain has TRBV4-1 and TRBJ2-7, with 7 bases identical to TRBD2. The DNA end lines up better with TRBJ2-5; the J call may be wrong. Germline V gene sequence: CDR1 MGHRA, CDR2 YSYEKL. The CDR3 totals 18 residues.